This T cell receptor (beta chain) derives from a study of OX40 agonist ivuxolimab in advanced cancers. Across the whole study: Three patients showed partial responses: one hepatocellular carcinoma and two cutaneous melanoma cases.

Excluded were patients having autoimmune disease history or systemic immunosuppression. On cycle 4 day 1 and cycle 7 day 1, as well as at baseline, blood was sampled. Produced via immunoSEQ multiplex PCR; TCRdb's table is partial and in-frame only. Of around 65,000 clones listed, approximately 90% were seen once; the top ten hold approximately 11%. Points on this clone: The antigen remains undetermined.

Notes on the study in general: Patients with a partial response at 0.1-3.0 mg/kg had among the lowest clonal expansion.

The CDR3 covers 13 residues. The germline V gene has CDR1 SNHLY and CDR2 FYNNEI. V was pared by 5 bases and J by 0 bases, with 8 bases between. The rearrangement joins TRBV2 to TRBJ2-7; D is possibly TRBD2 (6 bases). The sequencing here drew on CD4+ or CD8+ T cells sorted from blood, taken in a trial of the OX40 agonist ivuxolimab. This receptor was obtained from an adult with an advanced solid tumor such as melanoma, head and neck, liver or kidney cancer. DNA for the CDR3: TGTGCCAGCAGTCGGGACTTCTCCTACGAGCAGTACTTC. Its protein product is CASSRDFSYEQYF.